This T cell receptor (beta chain) was found in a study of regulatory T cells in long-lasting Graves disease. Study-wide points: Newly diagnosed patients had higher TCR diversity than persistent Graves' patients did. Accuracy may have been reduced by the small sample size.

The time point is: newly diagnosed GD, antithyroid drugs for less than 3 months. After RNA was extracted from PBMCs, the TCR library was made from it. As for this clonotype: Its antigen is not identified.

Both iRepertoire HTBI primers and Arm-PCR of CDR3 regions were used to build the TCR beta libraries. TCRdb processed the multiplex PCR reads anew with MiXCR; each CDR3 protein has one entry. The data hold about 440,000 distinct CDR3 sequences, with about a sixth observed a single time. The CDR3 is 13 amino acids. V lost 2 bases and J 1 base, leaving 8 bases between the germline ends. Germline V gene lookup returns CDR1 DFQATT and CDR2 SNEGSKA (reference sequence). In addition, the sample was reused for a study of T cells in Graves' hyperthyroidism and ophthalmopathy. From that second work: In the first-round RT-PCR of the TCR CDR3, the HTBI primer set was used.

The receptor's source is a young woman with Graves disease. The V call is TRBV20-1, the J call TRBJ1-1; no firm D call. Material: peripheral blood mononuclear cells (PBMCs), obtained at new diagnosis, from a patient treated with antithyroid drugs. CDR3 loop: CSARRDTNTEAFF. The CDR3 bases are TGCAGTGCTAGACGAGACACGAACACTGAAGCTTTCTTT.